These 2 T cell receptor beta chains came from one sample sequenced in a study of PD-L1 blockade in urothelial cancer. Measured with immunoSEQ multiplex PCR; TCRdb has only the in-frame clones, and not every one. Altogether about 45,000 clones are present, roughly 90% being singletons, with the ten largest covering around a quarter. Specified time point: pretreatment peripheral blood. This specimen consisted of PBMCs, obtained around atezolizumab (anti-PD-L1) treatment. These receptors were collected from a donor at least 40 years old with urothelial cancer.

In its sample, this clone was seen a few times. The chain couples TRBV5-1 to TRBJ1-3, with a possible D match to TRBD1 (5 bases). The CDR3 consists of 15 residues. Deletions cut 3 bases from V and 1 base from J, with 11 bases between. The V gene's germline CDR1 is SGHRS and CDR2 YFSETQ. Written as DNA, the CDR3 is TGCGCCAGCAGCTACCAGGCAGGGTCTGGAAACACCATATATTTT. It yields the protein CASSYQAGSGNTIYF.

The V gene is TRBV4-3, the J gene TRBJ2-2; 8 bases agree with TRBD2. This CDR3 is 15 amino acids long. Trimming removed 1 base from V and 6 bases from J; junction bases left unmatched: 4. Looked up from germline, CDR1 is LGHNA and CDR2 is YSLEER. The CDR3 here is CASSQGLAGAGELFF. CDR3 in DNA: TGCGCCAGCAGCCAAGGGCTAGCGGGTGCCGGGGAGCTGTTTTTT.